A single sample gave rise to the 6 T cell receptor beta chains below, sequenced in a study of identical twins. TCRdb ran MiXCR on the 5' RACE reads and lists one entry per CDR3 protein. The table records around 680,000 distinct CDR3 sequences, 8.5% to 9% of them present only once. This sample was also put to use in a study of yellow fever vaccine responses in identical twins.

Sequences were obtained from PBMCs. The source is a young woman in good health.

This chain connects TRBV7-3 to TRBJ2-5; 9 bases agree with TRBD2. There are 15 residues in the CDR3. Germline V gives CDR1 SGHTA, CDR2 FQGTGA. V lost 2 bases, J lost 5 bases, and 6 bases stayed unmatched. The CDR3 loop is CASSLSTSGWETQYF. The CDR3 bases are TGTGCCAGCAGCTTATCGACTAGCGGTTGGGAGACCCAGTACTTC.

The V gene is TRBV7-2, the J gene TRBJ2-2; D is unresolved. V shed 5 bases and J shed 4 bases, with 11 bases lying between them. This CDR3 comprises 14 residues. Germline V gene sequence: CDR1 SGHTA, CDR2 FQGNSA. The DNA for the CDR3 is TGTGCCAGCAGCCTGCTCGGAAGCACCGGGGAGCTGTTTTTT. It yields the protein CASSLLGSTGELFF.

This clonotype was observed at least ten times. V usage is TRBV12-3 or TRBV12-4 and J usage is TRBJ2-1; D is perhaps TRBD1 (6 bases). The length of the CDR3 is 14 residues. V was cut by 2 bases and J by 7 bases, with 12 bases left in between. In DNA, the CDR3 is TGTGCCAGCAGTTTACAGGGGCAGGGGAATGAGCAGTTCTTC. It is translated as CASSLQGQGNEQFF.

The chain couples TRBV7-9 to TRBJ2-7, with TRBD1 matching 7 bases. The junction had 13 bases not matched to a gene; V was cut back by 5 bases and J by 3 bases. The germline V gene encodes CDR1 SEHNR and CDR2 FQNEAQ (reference sequence). The CDR3 totals 16 residues. The CDR3: CASSPRGLGLDYEQYF. DNA of the CDR3: TGTGCCAGCAGCCCGAGGGGGCTGGGCTTAGACTACGAGCAGTACTTC. The full variable domain, completed using reference TRBV7-9 and TRBJ2-7, is DTGVSQNPRHKITKRGQNVTFRCDPISEHNRLYWYRQTLGQGPEFLTYFQNEAQLEKSRLLSDRFSAERPKGSFSTLEIQRTEQGDSAMYLCASSPRGLGLDYEQYFGPGTRLTVT.

This clonotype came up many times. The germline gene is not matched at one end of the junction; a read error may be the cause. J is TRBJ2-1 and V is TRBV12-3 or TRBV12-4; no definite D call. This CDR3 region has 13 residues. CDR3 DNA sequence: TGCGCCAGCAGCTTTAGGTCCTACAATGAGCAGTTCTTC. Encoded protein: CASSFRSYNEQFF.

The J gene is TRBJ1-5, the V gene TRBV28, with a possible D match to TRBD1 (6 bases). The CDR3 totals 17 residues. The V gene's germline CDR1 is MDHEN and CDR2 SYDVKM. V lost 2 bases and J lost 0, with 14 bases in between. CDR3 sequence: CASSLRQGLYSNQPQHF. DNA for the CDR3: TGTGCCAGCAGTTTAAGGCAGGGGCTGTATAGCAATCAGCCCCAGCATTTT.